This T cell receptor beta chain was captured by sequencing in a study of blood T cell repertoires in COVID-19. Germline CDR1 MDHEN, CDR2 SYDVKM. This CDR3 comprises 17 residues. J lost 5 bases, V lost 5 bases, and 14 bases had no gene match. Participants in the exposed group had met a COVID-19 case in the 2 weeks before joining the study. Only in-frame clones appear in the TCRdb table, and some are missing; sequencing was by immunoSEQ multiplex PCR. The sample lists a few hundred thousand clones, more than 70% occurring once. This clone was found a few times. The receptor was derived from a woman aged 30 to 39 who had been exposed to COVID-19. Sequencing input: PBMCs or T cells enriched from blood (not recorded which). The chain carries TRBV28 and TRBJ1-5, with 8 nucleotides matching TRBD1. This CDR3 is CASSPRQGKNVYQPQHF. The CDR3 DNA reads as TGTGCCAGCAGTCCTAGACAGGGGAAGAACGTCTATCAGCCCCAGCATTTT.